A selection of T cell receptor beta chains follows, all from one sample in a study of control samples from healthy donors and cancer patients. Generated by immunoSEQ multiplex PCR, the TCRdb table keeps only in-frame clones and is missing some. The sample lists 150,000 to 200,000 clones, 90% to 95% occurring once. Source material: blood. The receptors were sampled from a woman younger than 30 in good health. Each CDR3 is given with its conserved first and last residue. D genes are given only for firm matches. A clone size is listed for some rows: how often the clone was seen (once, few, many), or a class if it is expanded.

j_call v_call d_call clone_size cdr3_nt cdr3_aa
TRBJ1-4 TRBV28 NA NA TGTGCCAGCAGAGAACAGGGTTTCGCTAATGAAAAACTGTTTTTT CASREQGFANEKLFF
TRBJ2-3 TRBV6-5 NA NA TGTGCCAGTGGGGTTGCGGCCTCTGGCACAGATACGCAGTATTTT CASGVAASGTDTQYF
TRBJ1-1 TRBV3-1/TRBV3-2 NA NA TGTGCCAGCAGCCAGACCGAGTTAGGGGAAGCTTTCTTT CASSQTELGEAFF
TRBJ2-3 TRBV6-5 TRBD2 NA TGTGCCAGCAGCCCACTAGCGGGAAGTCGGGATACGCAGTATTTT CASSPLAGSRDTQYF
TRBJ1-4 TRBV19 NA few TGTGCCAGTAGTATAGGAGAAGGGTATGAAAAACTGTTTTTT CASSIGEGYEKLFF
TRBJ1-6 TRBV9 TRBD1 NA TGTGCCAGCAGCGTAGCTCCGACAGGGGGAGGAGATTCACCCCTCCACTTT CASSVAPTGGGDSPLHF
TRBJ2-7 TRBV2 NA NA TGTGCCAGCAGTGCCCCTGAGCAGTACTTC CASSAPEQYF
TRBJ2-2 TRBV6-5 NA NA TGTGCCAGCACTTATATGGGGTCCACCGGGGAGCTGTTTTTT CASTYMGSTGELFF
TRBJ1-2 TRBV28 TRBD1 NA TGTGCCAGCAGCCAAACAGGGGGCCTAGATGGCTACACCTTC CASSQTGGLDGYTF
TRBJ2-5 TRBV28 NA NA TGTGCCAGCAGTTTAGGGCAGTTACAAGAGACCCAGTACTTC CASSLGQLQETQYF
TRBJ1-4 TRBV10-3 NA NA TGTGCCATCAGTGACTCGGGGACTACTCCCGCAACTAATGAAAAACTGTTTTTT CAISDSGTTPATNEKLFF
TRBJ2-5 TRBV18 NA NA TGTGCCAGCTCCTCCTCAACTCAAGAGACCCAGTACTTC CASSSSTQETQYF
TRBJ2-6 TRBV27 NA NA TGTGCCAGCAGGGTAGGTGGGGCCAACGTCCTGACTTTC CASRVGGANVLTF
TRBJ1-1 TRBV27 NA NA TGTGCCAGCAGTTCCAGGTACAGAGGCACTGAAGCTTTCTTT CASSSRYRGTEAFF
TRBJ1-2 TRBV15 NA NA TGTGCCACAAACCGAGGGGGGGCAAACTATGGCTACACCTTC CATNRGGANYGYTF
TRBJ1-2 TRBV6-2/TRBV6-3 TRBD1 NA TGTGCCAGCACCCCGGGACAGAACTATGGCTACACCTTC CASTPGQNYGYTF
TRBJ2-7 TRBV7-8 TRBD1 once TGTGCCAGCACCACACGAACGACAGACAGGGGGGACGAGCAGTACTTC CASTTRTTDRGDEQYF
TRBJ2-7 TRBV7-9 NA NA TGTGCCAGCAGCTTAGGGATAGGTTCCCACGAGCAGTACTTC CASSLGIGSHEQYF
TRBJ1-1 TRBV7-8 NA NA TGTGCCAGCAGCTTAGGGGAGGGGCCCACTGAAGCTTTCTTT CASSLGEGPTEAFF
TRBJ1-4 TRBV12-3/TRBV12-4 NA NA TGTGCCAGCAGGGGGGGACGGGATGAAAAACTGTTTTTT CASRGGRDEKLFF
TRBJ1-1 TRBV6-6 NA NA TGTGCCAGCAGTACCCACTTAACGGACACTGAAGCTTTCTTT CASSTHLTDTEAFF
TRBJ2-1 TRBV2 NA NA TGTGCCAGCAATTCTTACAATGAGCAGTTCTTC CASNSYNEQFF
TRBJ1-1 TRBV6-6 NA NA TGTGCCAGCAGTTACTCGACGGTAAGCACTGAAGCTTTCTTT CASSYSTVSTEAFF
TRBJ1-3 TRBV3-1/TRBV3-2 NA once TGTGCCAGCAGCCAATCTCTGACAGAAGGAAACACCATATATTTT CASSQSLTEGNTIYF
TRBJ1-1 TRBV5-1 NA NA TGCGCCAGCAGCGTGACGGGGGTGAACACTGAAGCTTTCTTT CASSVTGVNTEAFF
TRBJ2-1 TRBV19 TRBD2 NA TGTGCCAGTAGTTCCGGGACTAGCGGGAGTTTGCGAACCTACAATGAGCAGTTCTTC CASSSGTSGSLRTYNEQFF
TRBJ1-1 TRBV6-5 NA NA TGTGCCCTCTGGACTCCGTTGTGGGGTGAGGCTTTCTTT CALWTPLWGEAFF
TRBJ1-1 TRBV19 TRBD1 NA TGTGCCAGTAGTAGGACAGGGGGTGGTATTTCGGCTTTCTTT CASSRTGGGISAFF
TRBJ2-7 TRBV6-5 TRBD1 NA TGTGCCAGCAGCCGGGACAGGGGCGACGAGCAGTACTTC CASSRDRGDEQYF
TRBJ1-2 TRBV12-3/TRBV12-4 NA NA TGTGCCAGCAGTTTAGGGGGAGGCGGCTACACCTTC CASSLGGGGYTF
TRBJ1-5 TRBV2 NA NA TGTGCCAGCAGTGAGCGTAGGAGCAATCAGCCCCAGCATTTT CASSERRSNQPQHF
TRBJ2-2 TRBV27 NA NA TGTGCCAGCAGTTTTACGGCACCCACCGGGGAGCTGTTTTTT CASSFTAPTGELFF
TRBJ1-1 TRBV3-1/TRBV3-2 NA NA TGTGCCAGCAGCCAAATAGGATTGAACACTGAAGCTTTCTTT CASSQIGLNTEAFF
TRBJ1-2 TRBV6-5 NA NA TGTGCCAGCAGGTCCGACAGCTATGGCTACACCTTC CASRSDSYGYTF
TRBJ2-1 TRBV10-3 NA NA TGTGCCATCAGTGAGGGCCAGGGCCCTCAGTTCTTC CAISEGQGPQFF
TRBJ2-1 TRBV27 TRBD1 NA TGTGCCAGCAGTTTAGGGATTCGGACAGGGACTCGCGGCAATGAGCAGTTCTTC CASSLGIRTGTRGNEQFF
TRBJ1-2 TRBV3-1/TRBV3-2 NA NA TGTGCCAGCAGCCAAGGGAACGGGGGAGGTGGCTACACCTTC CASSQGNGGGGYTF